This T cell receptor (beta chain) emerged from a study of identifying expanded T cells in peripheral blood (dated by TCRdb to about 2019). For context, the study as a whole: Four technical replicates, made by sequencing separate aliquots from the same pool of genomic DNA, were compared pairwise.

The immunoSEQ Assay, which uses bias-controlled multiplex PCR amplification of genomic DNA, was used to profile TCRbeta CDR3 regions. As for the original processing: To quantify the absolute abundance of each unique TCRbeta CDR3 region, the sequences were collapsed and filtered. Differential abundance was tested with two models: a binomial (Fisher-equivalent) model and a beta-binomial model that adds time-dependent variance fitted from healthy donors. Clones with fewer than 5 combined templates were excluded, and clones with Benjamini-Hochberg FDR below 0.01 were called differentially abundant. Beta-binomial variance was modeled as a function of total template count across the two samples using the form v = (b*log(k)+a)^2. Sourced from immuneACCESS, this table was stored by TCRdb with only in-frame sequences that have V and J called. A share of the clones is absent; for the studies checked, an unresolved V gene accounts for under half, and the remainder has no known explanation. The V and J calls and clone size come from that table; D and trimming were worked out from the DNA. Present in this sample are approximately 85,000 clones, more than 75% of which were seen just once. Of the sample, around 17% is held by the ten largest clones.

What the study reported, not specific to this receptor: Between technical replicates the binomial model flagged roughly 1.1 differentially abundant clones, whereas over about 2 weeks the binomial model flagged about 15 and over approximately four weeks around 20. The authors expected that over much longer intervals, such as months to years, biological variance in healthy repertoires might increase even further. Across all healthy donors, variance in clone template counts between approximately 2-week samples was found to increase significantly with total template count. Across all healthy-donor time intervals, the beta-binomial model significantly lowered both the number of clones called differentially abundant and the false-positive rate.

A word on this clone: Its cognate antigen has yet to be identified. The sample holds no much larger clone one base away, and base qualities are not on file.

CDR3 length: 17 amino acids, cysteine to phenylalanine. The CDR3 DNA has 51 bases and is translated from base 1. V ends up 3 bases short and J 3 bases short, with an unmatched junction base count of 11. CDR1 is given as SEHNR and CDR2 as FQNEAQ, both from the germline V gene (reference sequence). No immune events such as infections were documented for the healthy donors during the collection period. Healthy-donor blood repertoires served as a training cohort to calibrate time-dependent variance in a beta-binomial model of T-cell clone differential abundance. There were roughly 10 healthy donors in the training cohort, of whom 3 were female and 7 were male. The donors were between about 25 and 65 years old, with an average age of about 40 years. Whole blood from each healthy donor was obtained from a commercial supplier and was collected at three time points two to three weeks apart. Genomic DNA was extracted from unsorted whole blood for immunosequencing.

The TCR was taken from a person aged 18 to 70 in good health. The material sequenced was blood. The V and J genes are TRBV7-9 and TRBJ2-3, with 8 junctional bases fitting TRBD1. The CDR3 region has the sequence CASSFPGQGVGTDTQYF. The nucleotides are TGTGCCAGCAGCTTCCCCGGACAGGGAGTGGGGACAGATACGCAGTATTTT.